The table lists the clone carrying this T cell receptor (beta chain) with many counts. This record comes from a study of T cells in Graves' hyperthyroidism and ophthalmopathy. Amplified TCR beta CDR3 regions came from RNA transcripts. The primer set for the first-round RT-PCR of the TCR CDR3 was HTBI. A single record per CDR3 protein comes from TCRdb applying MiXCR to the multiplex PCR reads. The sample has roughly 420,000 distinct CDR3 sequences, roughly 15% seen once. The V gene end was trimmed by 1 base and the J gene end by 0 bases; junction bases not matched to a gene: 7. The germline CDR1 and CDR2 sequences are SGHRS and YFSETQ. This CDR3 region has 18 residues.

The chain couples TRBV5-1 to TRBJ2-6; 7 nucleotides match TRBD2. The sample taken for sequencing was blood. This clonotype was obtained from a woman between 18 and 29 years old with Graves' hyperthyroidism. The CDR3 nucleotides are TGCGCCAGCAGCTTGAGGGCTAGCGGACCCTCTGGGGCCAACGTCCTGACTTTC. Amino acid sequence: CASSLRASGPSGANVLTF.